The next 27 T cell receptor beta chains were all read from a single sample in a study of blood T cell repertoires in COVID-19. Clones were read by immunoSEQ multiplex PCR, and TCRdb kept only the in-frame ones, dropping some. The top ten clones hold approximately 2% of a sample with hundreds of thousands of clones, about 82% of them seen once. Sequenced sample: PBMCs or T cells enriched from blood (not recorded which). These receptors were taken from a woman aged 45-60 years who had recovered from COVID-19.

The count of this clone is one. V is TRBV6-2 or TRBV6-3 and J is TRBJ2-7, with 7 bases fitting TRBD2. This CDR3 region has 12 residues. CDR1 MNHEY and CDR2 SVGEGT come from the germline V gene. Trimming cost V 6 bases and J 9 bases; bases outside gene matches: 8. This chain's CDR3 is CASSPRSGAQYF. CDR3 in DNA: TGTGCCAGCAGCCCTCGGAGCGGGGCGCAGTACTTC.

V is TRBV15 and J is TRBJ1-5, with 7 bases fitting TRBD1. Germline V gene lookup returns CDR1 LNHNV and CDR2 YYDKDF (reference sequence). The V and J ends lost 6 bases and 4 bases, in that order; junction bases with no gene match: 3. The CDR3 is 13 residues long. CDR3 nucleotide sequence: TGTGCCACCAGACGACAGGGTAATCAGCCCCAGCATTTT. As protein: CATRRQGNQPQHF.

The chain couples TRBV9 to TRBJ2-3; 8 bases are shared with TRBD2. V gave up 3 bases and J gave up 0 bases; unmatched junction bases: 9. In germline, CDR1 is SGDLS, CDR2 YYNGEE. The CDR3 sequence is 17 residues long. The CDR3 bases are TGTGCCAGCAGCGACCACAGGGCGGGGGGCAGCACAGATACGCAGTATTTT. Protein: CASSDHRAGGSTDTQYF. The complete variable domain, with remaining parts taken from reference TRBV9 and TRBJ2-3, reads DSGVTQTPKHLITATGQRVTLRCSPRSGDLSVYWYQQSLDQGLQFLIQYYNGEERAKGNILERFSAQQFPDLHSELNLSSLELGDSALYFCASSDHRAGGSTDTQYFGPGTRLTVL.

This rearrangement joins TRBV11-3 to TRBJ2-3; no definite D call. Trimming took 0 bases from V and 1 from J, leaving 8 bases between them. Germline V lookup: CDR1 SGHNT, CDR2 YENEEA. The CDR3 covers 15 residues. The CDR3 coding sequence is TGTGCCAGCAGCTTAGATGAGATCCGCACAGATACGCAGTATTTT. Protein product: CASSLDEIRTDTQYF. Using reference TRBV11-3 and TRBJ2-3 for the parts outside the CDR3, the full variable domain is EAGVVQSPRYKIIEKKQPVAFWCNPISGHNTLYWYLQNLGQGPELLIRYENEEAVDDSQLPKDRFSAERLKGVDSTLKIQPAELGDSAVYLCASSLDEIRTDTQYFGPGTRLTVL.

The CDR3 loop reads CASSPGFLEETQYF. The CDR3 region has the DNA TGTGCCAGCAGCCCGGGGTTTCTGGAGGAGACCCAGTACTTC. V and J are TRBV3-1 (or the pseudogene TRBV3-2) and TRBJ2-5, with D possibly matching TRBD2 (5 bases). With 4 bases removed from V and 5 bases from J, the gap between germline ends came to 14 bases. There are 14 residues in the CDR3. Germline V gives CDR1 LGHDT, CDR2 YNNKEL (reference sequence).

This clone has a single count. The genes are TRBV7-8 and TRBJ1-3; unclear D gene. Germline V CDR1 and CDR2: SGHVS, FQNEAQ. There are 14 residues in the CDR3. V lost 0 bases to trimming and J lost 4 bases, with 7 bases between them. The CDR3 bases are TGTGCCAGCAGCTTAGCCTCTCCCGGAAACACCATATATTTT. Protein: CASSLASPGNTIYF.

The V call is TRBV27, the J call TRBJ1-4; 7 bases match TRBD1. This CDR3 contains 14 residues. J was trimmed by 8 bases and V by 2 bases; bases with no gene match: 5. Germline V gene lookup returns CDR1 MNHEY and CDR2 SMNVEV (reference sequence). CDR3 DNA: TGTGCCAGCAGTTTAAACAGGGGTTTGGAAAAACTGTTTTTT. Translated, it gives CASSLNRGLEKLFF.

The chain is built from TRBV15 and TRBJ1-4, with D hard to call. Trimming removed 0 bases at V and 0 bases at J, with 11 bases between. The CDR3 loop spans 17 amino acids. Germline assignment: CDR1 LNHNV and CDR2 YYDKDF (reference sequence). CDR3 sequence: CATSRDLDGATNEKLFF. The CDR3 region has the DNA TGTGCCACCAGCAGAGATTTAGACGGGGCAACTAATGAAAAACTGTTTTTT.

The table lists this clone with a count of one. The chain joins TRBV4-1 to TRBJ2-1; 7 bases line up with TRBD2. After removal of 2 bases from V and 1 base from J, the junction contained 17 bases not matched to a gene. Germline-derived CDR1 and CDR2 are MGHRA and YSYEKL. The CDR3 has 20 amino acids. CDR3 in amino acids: CASSQTPTSRGSGSYNEQFF. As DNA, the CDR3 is TGCGCCAGCAGCCAAACCCCCACCTCTCGCGGGAGTGGTTCCTACAATGAGCAGTTCTTC.

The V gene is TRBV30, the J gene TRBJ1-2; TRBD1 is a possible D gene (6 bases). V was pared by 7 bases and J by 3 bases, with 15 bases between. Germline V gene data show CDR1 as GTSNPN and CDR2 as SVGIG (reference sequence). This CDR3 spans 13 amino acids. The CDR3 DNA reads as TGTGCCTTCACAAACAGGGACGACTATGGCTACACCTTC. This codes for CAFTNRDDYGYTF.

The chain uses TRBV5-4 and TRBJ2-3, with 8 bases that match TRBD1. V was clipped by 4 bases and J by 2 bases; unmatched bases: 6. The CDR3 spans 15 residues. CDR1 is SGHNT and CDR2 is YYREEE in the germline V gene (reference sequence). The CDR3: CASSGLQGVTDTQYF. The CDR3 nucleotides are TGTGCCAGCAGCGGACTACAGGGGGTCACAGATACGCAGTATTTT. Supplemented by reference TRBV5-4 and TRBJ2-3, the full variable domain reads ETGVTQSPTHLIKTRGQQVTLRCSSQSGHNTVSWYQQALGQGPQFIFQYYREEENGRGNFPPRFSGLQFPNYSSELNVNALELDDSALYLCASSGLQGVTDTQYFGPGTRLTVL.

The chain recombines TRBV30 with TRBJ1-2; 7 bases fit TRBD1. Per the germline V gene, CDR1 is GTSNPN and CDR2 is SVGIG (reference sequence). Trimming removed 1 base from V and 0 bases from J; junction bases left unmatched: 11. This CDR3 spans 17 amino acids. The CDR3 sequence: CAWSGFYRGPANYGYTF. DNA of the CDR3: TGTGCCTGGAGTGGATTTTACAGGGGCCCCGCTAACTATGGCTACACCTTC.

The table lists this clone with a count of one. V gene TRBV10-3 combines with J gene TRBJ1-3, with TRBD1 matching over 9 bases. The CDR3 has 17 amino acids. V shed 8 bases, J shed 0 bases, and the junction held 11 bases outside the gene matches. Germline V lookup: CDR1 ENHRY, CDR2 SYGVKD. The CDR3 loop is CAIGGTGTFNSGNTIYF. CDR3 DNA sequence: TGTGCCATCGGGGGGACAGGGACGTTTAACTCTGGAAACACCATATATTTT.

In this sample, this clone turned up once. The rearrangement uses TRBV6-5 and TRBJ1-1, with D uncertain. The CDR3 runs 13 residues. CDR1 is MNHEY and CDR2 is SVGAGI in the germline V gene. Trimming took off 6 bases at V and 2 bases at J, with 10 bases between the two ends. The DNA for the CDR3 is TGTGCCAGCAGACAAAGACTAAACACTGAAGCTTTCTTT. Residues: CASRQRLNTEAFF.

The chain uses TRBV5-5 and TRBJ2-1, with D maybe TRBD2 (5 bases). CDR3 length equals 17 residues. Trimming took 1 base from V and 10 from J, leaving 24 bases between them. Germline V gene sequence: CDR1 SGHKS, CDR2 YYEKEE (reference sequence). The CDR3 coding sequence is TGTGCCAGCAGCTTGCCCCCCGCCGGAGGCGTAGAACTGGAGCAGTTCTTC. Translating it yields CASSLPPAGGVELEQFF.

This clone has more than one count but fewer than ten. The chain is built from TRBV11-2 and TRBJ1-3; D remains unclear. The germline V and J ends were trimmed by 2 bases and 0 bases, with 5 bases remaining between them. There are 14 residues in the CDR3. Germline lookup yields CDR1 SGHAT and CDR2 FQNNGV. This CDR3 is CASSLSSSGNTIYF. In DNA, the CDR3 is TGTGCCAGCAGCTTATCGAGCTCTGGAAACACCATATATTTT.

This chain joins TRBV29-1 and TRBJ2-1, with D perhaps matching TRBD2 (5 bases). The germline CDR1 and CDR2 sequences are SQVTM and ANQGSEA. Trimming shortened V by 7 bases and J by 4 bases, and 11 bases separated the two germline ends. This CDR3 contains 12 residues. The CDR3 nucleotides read TGCAGCGCCCCGACTAATTACAATGAGCAGTTCTTC. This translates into CSAPTNYNEQFF.

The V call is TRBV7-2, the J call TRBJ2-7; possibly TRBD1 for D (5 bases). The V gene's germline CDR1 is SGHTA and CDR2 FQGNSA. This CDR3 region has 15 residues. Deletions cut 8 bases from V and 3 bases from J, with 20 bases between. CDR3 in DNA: TGTGCCAGCCGAGAAGACAGCTTCGATCTCTACGAGCAGTACTTC. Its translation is CASREDSFDLYEQYF.

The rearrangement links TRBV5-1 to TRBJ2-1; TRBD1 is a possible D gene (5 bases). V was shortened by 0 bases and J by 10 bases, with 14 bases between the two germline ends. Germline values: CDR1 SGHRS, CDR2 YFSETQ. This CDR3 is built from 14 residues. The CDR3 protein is CASSLGGSGIEQFF. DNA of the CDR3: TGCGCCAGCAGCTTGGGGGGCTCGGGTATAGAGCAGTTCTTC.

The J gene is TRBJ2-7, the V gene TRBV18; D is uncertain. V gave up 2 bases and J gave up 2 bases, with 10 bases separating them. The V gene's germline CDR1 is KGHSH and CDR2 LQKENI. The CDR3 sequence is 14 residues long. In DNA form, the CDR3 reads TGTGCCAGCTCACCATTCCGGAGCACCTACGAGCAGTACTTC. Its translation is CASSPFRSTYEQYF.

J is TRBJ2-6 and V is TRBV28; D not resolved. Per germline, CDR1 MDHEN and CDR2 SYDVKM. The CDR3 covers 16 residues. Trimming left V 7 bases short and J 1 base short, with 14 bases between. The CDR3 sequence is CASTTGRPSGANVLTF. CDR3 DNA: TGTGCCAGCACCACTGGGCGTCCATCTGGGGCCAACGTCCTGACTTTC.

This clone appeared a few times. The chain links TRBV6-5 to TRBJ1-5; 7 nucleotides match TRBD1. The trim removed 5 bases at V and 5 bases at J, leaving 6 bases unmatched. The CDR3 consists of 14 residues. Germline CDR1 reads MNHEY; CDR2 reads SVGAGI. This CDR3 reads CASSRQGMDQPQHF. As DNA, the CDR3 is TGTGCCAGCAGTCGACAGGGCATGGATCAGCCCCAGCATTTT.

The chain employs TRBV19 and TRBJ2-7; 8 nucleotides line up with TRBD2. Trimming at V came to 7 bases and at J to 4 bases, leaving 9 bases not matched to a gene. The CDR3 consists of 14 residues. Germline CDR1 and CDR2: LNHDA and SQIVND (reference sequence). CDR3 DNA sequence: TGTGCCAGTACCTCGGGGGGGTTACCTTACGAGCAGTACTTC. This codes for CASTSGGLPYEQYF.

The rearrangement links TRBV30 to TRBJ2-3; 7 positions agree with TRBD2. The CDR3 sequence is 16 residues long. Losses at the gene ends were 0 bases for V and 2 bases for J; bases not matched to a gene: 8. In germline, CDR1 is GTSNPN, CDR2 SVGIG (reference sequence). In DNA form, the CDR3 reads TGTGCCTGGAGTGTAGACCTAGCGGTCTACACAGATACGCAGTATTTT. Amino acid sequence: CAWSVDLAVYTDTQYF.

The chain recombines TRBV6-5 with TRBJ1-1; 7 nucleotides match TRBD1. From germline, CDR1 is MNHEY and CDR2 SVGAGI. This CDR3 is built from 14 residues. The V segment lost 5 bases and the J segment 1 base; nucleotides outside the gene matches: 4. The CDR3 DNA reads TGTGCCAGCAGTAGGGACAGAAAGAACACTGAAGCTTTCTTT. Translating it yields CASSRDRKNTEAFF.

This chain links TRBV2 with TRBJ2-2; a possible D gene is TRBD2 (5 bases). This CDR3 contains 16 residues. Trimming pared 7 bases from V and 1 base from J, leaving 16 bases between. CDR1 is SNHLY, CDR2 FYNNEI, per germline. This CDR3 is CASTEAGRRNTGELFF. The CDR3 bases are TGTGCCAGCACTGAGGCGGGCAGGAGGAACACCGGGGAGCTGTTTTTT.

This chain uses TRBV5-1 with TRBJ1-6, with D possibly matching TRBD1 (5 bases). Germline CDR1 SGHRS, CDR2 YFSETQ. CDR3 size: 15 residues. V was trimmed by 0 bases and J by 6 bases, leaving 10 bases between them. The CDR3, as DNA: TGCGCCAGCAGCTTGGAACAGGCGGCTAATTCACCCCTCCACTTT. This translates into CASSLEQAANSPLHF.